Listed here is a single TCR beta chain. Its antigen is undetermined. This entry comes from a study of blood T cells in healthy people across ages. Deletions cut 3 bases from V and 4 bases from J, with 9 bases between. This CDR3 is 13 amino acids long. Study-level points and caveats: Reliance upon unsorted PBMCs precluded definitive naive versus antigen-experienced comparison. Diversity of TCR beta correlated strongly with naive T cell percentage.

For the second PCR, which ran for roughly 6 to 11 cycles, a sample-barcoded 5' primer and a J-beta primer mix were used. Template switching added a 12-random-nucleotide identifier to every cDNA molecule. TCRdb reprocessed the 5' RACE reads with MiXCR, giving one entry per CDR3 protein. The repertoire holds roughly 1,800,000 distinct CDR3 sequences, with less than 50% as singletons. V gene TRBV12-3 or TRBV12-4 combines with J gene TRBJ1-2; unclear D gene. The TCR sequence derives from a woman between 40 and 50 years old in good health. What was sequenced was blood. The CDR3, as DNA: TGTGCCAGCAGTTTTGGGAGTAGCTATGGCTACACCTTC. Its protein is CASSFGSSYGYTF.